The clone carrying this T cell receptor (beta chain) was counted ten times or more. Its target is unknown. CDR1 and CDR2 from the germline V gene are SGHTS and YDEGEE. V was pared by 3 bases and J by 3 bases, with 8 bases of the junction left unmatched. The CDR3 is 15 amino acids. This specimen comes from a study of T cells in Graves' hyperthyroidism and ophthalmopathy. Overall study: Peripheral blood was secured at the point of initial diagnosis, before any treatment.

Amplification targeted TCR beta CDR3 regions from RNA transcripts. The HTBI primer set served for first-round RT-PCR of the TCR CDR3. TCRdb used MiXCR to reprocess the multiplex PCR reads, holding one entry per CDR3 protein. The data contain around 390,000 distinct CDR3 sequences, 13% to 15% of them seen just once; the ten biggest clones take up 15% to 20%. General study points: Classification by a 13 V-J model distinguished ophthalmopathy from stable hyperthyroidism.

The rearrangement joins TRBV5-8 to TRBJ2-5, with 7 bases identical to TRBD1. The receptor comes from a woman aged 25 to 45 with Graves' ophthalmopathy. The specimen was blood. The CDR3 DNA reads TGTGCCAGCAGCTCGGGACAGATCCGAAAAGAGACCCAGTACTTC. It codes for CASSSGQIRKETQYF.